This entry features one TCR beta chain sequence. This entry belongs to a study of cytomegalovirus exposure and HLA in healthy donors. This CDR3 has 15 amino acids. The V segment lost 2 bases and the J segment 7 bases; nucleotides outside the gene matches: 6. Germline lookup yields CDR1 SGHNT and CDR2 YYREEE (reference sequence). With 60 Vbeta and 13 Jbeta primers, the PCR was carried out. The assay was immunoSEQ multiplex PCR, and TCRdb's table has in-frame clones only and misses some. Altogether 130,000 to 150,000 clones are present, around 75% being singletons, with the ten largest covering 3.5% to 5%.

The sequence was collected from a man aged 55 to 70 in good health and CMV-seronegative. The sequencing input was PBMCs. The chain employs TRBV5-4 and TRBJ2-2; 9 positions match TRBD2. In DNA form, the CDR3 reads TGTGCCAGCAGCTTTCAAGCGGGAGGCGGCGGGGAGCTGTTTTTT. It specifies CASSFQAGGGGELFF.